The present T cell receptor beta chain was sequenced within a study of blood T cell repertoires in COVID-19. The V gene's germline CDR1 is SGHRS and CDR2 YFSETQ. Deletions cut 4 bases from V and 8 bases from J, with 12 bases between. The CDR3 sequence is 12 residues long. Participants were aged roughly 18 to 89 years, lived in 20 to 25 US areas, and enrolled virtually. Authors' methods: How many nucleated cells were present was estimated from reference gene primer amplification. Method: immunoSEQ multiplex PCR; TCRdb's copy keeps in-frame clones and lacks some. Clonal size and the V and J genes are those of that table, whereas D and trimming came from the DNA. The table has 450,000 to 500,000 clones, roughly nine tenths seen once; the top ten hold just over 8%.

What was sequenced was PBMCs or T cells enriched from blood (not recorded which). This receptor was identified in a woman aged 55-69 years who had recovered from COVID-19. The V call is TRBV5-1, the J call TRBJ1-2; possibly TRBD1 for D (6 bases). The CDR3 bases are TGCGCCAGCAGCCCGGACAGTTGGGGCTACACCTTC. Protein: CASSPDSWGYTF.